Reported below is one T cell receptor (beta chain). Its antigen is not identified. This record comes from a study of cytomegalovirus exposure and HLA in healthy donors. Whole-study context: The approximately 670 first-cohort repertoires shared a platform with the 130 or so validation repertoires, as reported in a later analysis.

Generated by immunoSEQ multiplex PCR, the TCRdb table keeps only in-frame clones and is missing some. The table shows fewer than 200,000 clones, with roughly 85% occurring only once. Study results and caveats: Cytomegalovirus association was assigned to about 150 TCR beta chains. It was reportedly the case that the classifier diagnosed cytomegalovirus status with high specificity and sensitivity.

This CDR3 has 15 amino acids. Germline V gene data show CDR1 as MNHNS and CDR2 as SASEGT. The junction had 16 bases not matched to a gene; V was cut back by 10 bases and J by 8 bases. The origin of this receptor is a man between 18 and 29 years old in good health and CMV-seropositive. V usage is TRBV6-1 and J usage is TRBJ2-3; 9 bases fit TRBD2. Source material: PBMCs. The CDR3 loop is CAIAPSGRSEGTQYF. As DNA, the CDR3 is TGTGCCATCGCTCCGAGCGGGAGGAGCGAAGGTACGCAGTATTTT.